A selection of T cell receptor beta chains follows, all from one sample in a study of regulatory T cells in long-lasting Graves disease. TCRdb re-analysed the multiplex PCR reads in MiXCR, keeping a single row per CDR3 protein. The table has approximately 540,000 distinct CDR3 sequences, around 12% seen once. This sample was also put to use in a study of T cells in Graves' hyperthyroidism and ophthalmopathy.

The material was peripheral blood mononuclear cells (PBMCs), obtained at new diagnosis, from a patient treated with antithyroid drugs. The receptor set was obtained from a woman under 40 with Graves disease. CDR3s leave out the opening cysteine and the closing phenylalanine or tryptophan. A D gene is named only where the DNA matches it firmly. Clone size is given for some rows only: seen once, a few or many times, or a class if the clone is expanded.

clone_size,v_call,d_call,cdr3_aa
many,TRBV12-3/TRBV12-4,NA,ASSTRRTSDTQY
many,TRBV7-9,NA,ASSFDPSQTEAF
many,TRBV7-2,NA,ASILMGGTSTDTQY
many,TRBV29-1,NA,SVGQEQF
NA,TRBV13,TRBD2,ASSSRTSGSTEQF
many,TRBV12-3/TRBV12-4,NA,ASRLGPGANVLT
few,TRBV18,TRBD2,ASSPPTGLGTDTQY
NA,TRBV28,TRBD2,ASRALAGLGY
few,TRBV6-1,TRBD1,ASSPIGTGASATNEKLF
NA,TRBV11-2,NA,ASSHLVGSIHEQY
NA,TRBV5-8,NA,ASSSWTAVNTEAF
many,TRBV11-3,TRBD2,ASSSLSSGVYNEQF
NA,TRBV9,NA,ASSVGRDGGNEQF
many,TRBV20-1,NA,SARDPGLIGDNSPLH
NA,TRBV6-1,NA,ASSLLFIREGSGHSPLH
many,TRBV20-1,NA,SATQGPNEQY
many,TRBV9,NA,ASSPDIGGGTEAF
many,TRBV30,TRBD2,AWSKWLAGYNEQF
many,TRBV7-2,TRBD1,ASSLGWTGSNEQF
few,TRBV28,NA,ASSLIRVRPQH
many,TRBV7-3,TRBD2,ASSPYLRRESSYNEQF
many,TRBV12-3/TRBV12-4,TRBD2,ASSGTSGRETQY
few,TRBV19,NA,ASSIVGSSETQY
few,TRBV11-2,NA,ASSPSASGGYGYT
NA,TRBV24-1,TRBD1,ATSDPAEGAGETQY
NA,TRBV7-9,TRBD1,ASSQGVLRY
many,TRBV20-1,NA,SARALGALGQF
many,TRBV20-1,NA,SASGGRRVGEQY
many,TRBV29-1,NA,SVGGRGFTDTQY
few,TRBV5-6,NA,ASSSIGWGHSGNTIY
many,TRBV5-1,NA,ASSLLPGRENTEAF
few,TRBV6-2/TRBV6-3,TRBD1,ASSAGQGPVPYEQY
many,TRBV7-9,TRBD2,ASSPALAGVAEQY
few,TRBV19,NA,ASSPTVANGYT
NA,TRBV28,NA,ASSDTGPADSPLH
many,TRBV27,TRBD2,ASSLGAGVITDTQY
NA,TRBV20-1,NA,SARGPLGSYEQY
many,TRBV10-3,NA,AISVGFLDQPQH
many,TRBV11-2,NA,ASSLDRDQPQH
few,TRBV18,NA,ASSPGGRISYEQY
many,TRBV27,TRBD2,ASSFQGGWETQY
many,TRBV28,NA,ASDSTGMNTEAF
many,TRBV3-1,TRBD1,ASSQDFTGGEQY
many,TRBV6-1,NA,ASTIPRGATGELF
many,TRBV12-3/TRBV12-4,NA,ASSNDIGEQY
many,TRBV2,NA,ASSERVNTEAF
NA,TRBV5-6,NA,ASSLYSYEQF
many,TRBV28,TRBD1,ASSSRDRNWNEQF